This record covers a single T cell receptor (beta chain). This clone's antigen is unknown. No quality values exist for individual bases; no much larger clone is one base distant. The CDR3 covers 15 residues, taking in both the cysteine and the phenylalanine. Only CDR3 DNA is held: 45 bases, read in frame from base 1. The sample's time point, from its label and the paper: baseline before first vaccination. The vaccinee samples were drawn from two UK trials, COV001 and COV002, one of which was a single-blind randomized controlled phase 2/3 trial testing AZD1222 (ChAdOx1 nCoV-19) in healthy adults. For TCRbeta chain sequencing, PBMC samples were collected from trial participants at day 0 and at day 28 after the second dose. The CDR3 regions of human TCRbeta chains were subjected to immunosequencing. Under the source paper's analysis protocol: TCRs in the repertoires were compared against a reference library of SARS-CoV-2-specific TCRs that had been generated with the MIRA antigen-specificity platform. Breadth was defined as the fraction of unique TCRs that were SARS-CoV-2-associated, and depth was defined as the fraction of total T cells that were SARS-CoV-2-associated. Using the MIRA data, each spike-specific TCR was mapped to the spike region that the TCR reacts to and placed in a CD4 or CD8 class. Log10-transformed breadth and depth values were compared by one-way ANOVA with Sidak's multiple comparisons tests. What TCRdb holds here is the immuneACCESS table cut down to in-frame rearrangements. Part of the clones is not present; checked against another copy, under half of the missing clones reflect an unresolved V gene, and the others are unexplained. D and trimming come from the DNA, and the V and J calls and clone size come from that table. Present in this sample are around 130,000 clones, 93% of which were seen just once. The leading ten clones occupy roughly 0.87% of the sample.

The sample comes from a study of T cell responses to AZD1222 COVID-19 vaccine (dated by TCRdb to the early 2020s). Turning to the overall study: AZD1222 recipients with second doses at about 4 weeks or about 12 weeks were pooled, because spike-specific TCR depth and breadth did not differ between schedules. TCR sequencing was performed for 233 trial participants, of whom roughly 200 were given two doses of AZD1222 and 26 were given two doses of MenACWY control vaccine. Enrollment into the trials was organized by age into subgroups of 18-55, 56-69 and 70-plus years, and those subgroups contained approximately 160, 26 and 62 TCR-sequenced participants, respectively.

Overall results and qualifications from the work: Vaccine-associated CD4 TCRs spanned the whole spike protein, with dominant responses in regions 160-218 and 743-854. Because no samples from the day 14 peak response were available, repertoires could be characterized only after the peak T cell response. After two AZD1222 doses, both the breadth and the depth of spike-specific TCRs were significantly higher than at day 0 and than in MenACWY recipients. Participants were mostly white British, with more females than males. The authors suggested clonal diversity may have been underestimated. Nearly half of unique spike-specific TCRs reportedly recognized epitopes outside regions mutated in the B.1.351 and B.1.1.7 variants. Conclusions about previously exposed vaccinees were limited because only a handful of AZD1222 recipients were SARS-CoV-2 seropositive at baseline. The 56-69-year group was small, and its depth increase did not reach significance, likely because of low power.

The chain couples TRBV21-1 to TRBJ2-5; the table's TRBD2 call for D was not verified on the DNA. TRBV21-1 is labeled a pseudogene. Specimen: peripheral blood, collected on day 0 of AZD1222 vaccination. The clonotype comes from an adult in good health. The nucleotide sequence is TGTGCCAGCAGCAAGGTTGCGCTAGTGGAAGAGACCCAGTACTTC. Protein translation: CASSKVALVEETQYF.